This TCR beta chain was identified in a study of CD8+ T cells in alopecia areata (dated by TCRdb to about 2018). With regard to the full study: The treated patients took part in an open-label pilot trial in which moderate-to-severe alopecia areata was treated with oral tofacitinib at 5 to 10 mg twice daily. Patients received tofacitinib for 6 to 18 months and were then followed off drug for 6 months to check for delayed response and recurrence. The study used high-throughput TCRbeta sequencing to examine T cell clonal expansion in alopecia areata, in both the C3H/HeJ mouse model and human patients. Scalp tissue and sorted CD4+ and CD8+ peripheral blood T cells from patchy and totalis/universalis alopecia areata patients and from healthy controls were covered by human TCRbeta sequencing. Biopsies were taken from tofacitinib-treated patients at baseline and at 4 and 24 weeks of treatment, and a later scalp biopsy was taken in several of the tofacitinib-treated patients. Clonality in the scalp was compared among normal scalp (n=4), patchy alopecia areata scalp (n=8), and alopecia totalis/universalis scalp (n=8). RNA was obtained with the PAXgene miRNA kit for fixed scalp, the miRNeasy kit for PBMCs, and the RNeasy kit for mouse skin. Amplification of TCRbeta CDR3 regions was done by immunoSEQ multiplex PCR using 35 Vbeta forward primers and 13 Jbeta reverse primers. Overall study results and their limits: Scalp TCR repertoire analysis is complicated because resident alphabeta T cells in normal human skin are also sequenced, whereas mouse skin is dominated by gammadelta T cells. Higher clonality and more expanded CD8+ clones were observed in lesional scalp than in normal scalp, particularly in alopecia totalis/universalis, a finding suggestive of antigenic drive. Compared with mice, TCR sequences shared between patients were less clear, possibly partly because of HLA diversity across the patient population.

Library preparation was by the immunoSEQ multiplex PCR assay. For TCR sequencing, RNA was extracted from every sample and reverse transcribed into cDNA to serve as template. First-strand cDNA was synthesized with SuperScript III using a 2:1 mix of oligo-dT and random hexamers. A synthetic immune receptor repertoire was used to assess amplification bias, and residual bias was removed computationally. Under the source paper's analysis protocol: Raw reads were preprocessed to remove errors, and CDR3 was defined according to IMGT conventions as the region from the conserved cysteine to phenylalanine. To get clonality, Shannon entropy was normalized by log2 of the number of productive unique TCRs and the result was subtracted from 1. Whether scalp clones were CD4 or CD8 was inferred by matching scalp TCRbeta sequences against CD4 and CD8 repertoires sorted from blood. The table was pulled from immuneACCESS by TCRdb, which kept in-frame rearrangements only. Such tables lose some clones; where checked, under half of the loss comes from unresolved V genes, and the rest has no known cause. The V and J calls and clone size are taken from that table; D and trimming were inferred from the DNA. Within this sample are more than 75,000 clones, with less than 50% of them counted one time only. The ten largest clones take up around 1.4% of the sample.

The CDR3 runs 12 amino acids, cysteine and phenylalanine included. The kept DNA is CDR3 alone, 36 bases in frame from the first base. Ends trimmed: V by 0 bases, J by 15 bases; bases unmatched to a gene: 5. Taken from the germline V gene, the CDR1 and CDR2 loops are SGHTA and FQGTGA. From alopecia areata patients, peripheral blood was collected along with lesional scalp punch biopsies. PBMCs were separated by density centrifugation and stained for CD3, CD4 and CD8, after which CD4+ and CD8+ T cells were sorted on a FACSAria. Concerning this clone: The antigen it binds to is not known. Base qualities were left out, and no much larger clone turns up one base away.

The rearrangement combines TRBV7-3 with TRBJ2-1, with 7 middle bases fitting TRBD1. The sequenced sample consisted of CD4+ T cells sorted from blood. This TCR came from a human donor with alopecia areata. CDR3 region: CASSLTTDRLFF. The DNA sequence reads TGTGCCAGCAGCTTAACGACGGACAGGTTGTTCTTC.